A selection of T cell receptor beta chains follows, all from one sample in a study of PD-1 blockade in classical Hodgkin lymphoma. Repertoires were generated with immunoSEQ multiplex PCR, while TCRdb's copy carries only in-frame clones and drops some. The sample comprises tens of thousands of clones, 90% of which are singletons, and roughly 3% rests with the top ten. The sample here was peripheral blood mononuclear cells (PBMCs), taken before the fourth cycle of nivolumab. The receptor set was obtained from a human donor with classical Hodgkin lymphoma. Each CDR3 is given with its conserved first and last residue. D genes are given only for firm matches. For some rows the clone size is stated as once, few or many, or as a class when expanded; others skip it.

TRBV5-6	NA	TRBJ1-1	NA	CASSPRAGTEAFF	TGTGCCAGCAGCCCCAGGGCGGGGACTGAAGCTTTCTTT
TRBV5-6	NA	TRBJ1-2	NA	CASSLVPRPSNYGYTF	TGTGCCAGCAGCTTGGTACCGAGACCGTCTAACTATGGCTACACCTTC
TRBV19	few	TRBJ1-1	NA	CATEDGRPMNTEAFF	TGTGCCACCGAGGATGGTCGACCCATGAACACTGAAGCTTTCTTT
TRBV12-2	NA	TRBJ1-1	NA	CASRLVSNTEAFF	TGTGCAAGTCGCTTAGTAAGCAACACTGAAGCTTTCTTT
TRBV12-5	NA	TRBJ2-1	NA	CASGAPGLNYNEQFF	TGTGCTAGTGGTGCCCCGGGCCTAAACTACAATGAGCAGTTCTTC
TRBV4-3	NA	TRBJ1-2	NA	CASSQTGPGHYGYTF	TGCGCCAGCAGCCAAACGGGACCGGGTCACTATGGCTACACCTTC
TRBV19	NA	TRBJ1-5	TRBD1	CASSRQPGQGAQPQHF	TGTGCCAGTAGTAGACAACCGGGACAGGGGGCGCAGCCCCAGCATTTT
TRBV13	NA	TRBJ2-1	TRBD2	CASSLVSGGYEQFF	TGTGCCAGCAGCTTAGTTAGCGGGGGTTATGAGCAGTTCTTC
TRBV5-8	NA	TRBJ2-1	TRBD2	CASSLPYGLAGEPRSYEQFF	TGTGCCAGCAGCTTGCCCTACGGACTAGCGGGGGAACCGAGGTCGTATGAGCAGTTCTTC
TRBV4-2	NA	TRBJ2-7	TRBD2	CASSPLAGGLADYEQYF	TGTGCCAGCAGCCCGTTAGCGGGGGGACTAGCCGACTACGAGCAGTACTTC
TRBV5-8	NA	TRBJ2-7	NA	CASSLAAGVYEQYF	TGTGCCAGCAGCTTGGCTGCAGGGGTCTACGAGCAGTACTTC
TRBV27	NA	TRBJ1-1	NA	CATLSGAHRMNTEAFF	TGTGCCACCCTCTCGGGGGCACATAGGATGAACACTGAAGCTTTCTTT
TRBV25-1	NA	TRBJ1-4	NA	CASSAGLNEKLFF	TGTGCCAGCAGCGCGGGTCTTAATGAAAAACTGTTTTTT
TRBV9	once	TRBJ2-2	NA	CASSVGGGLATGELFF	TGTGCCAGCAGCGTGGGAGGGGGCCTCGCGACCGGGGAGCTGTTTTTT
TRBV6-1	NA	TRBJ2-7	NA	CASRDGSYEQYF	TGTGCCAGCCGGGACGGCTCCTACGAGCAGTACTTC
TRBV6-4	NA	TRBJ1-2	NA	CASSAAGILLYGGYTF	TGTGCCAGCAGTGCCGCCGGGATCTTACTTTACGGTGGCTACACCTTC
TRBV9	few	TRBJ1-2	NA	CASSVEQNYGYTF	TGTGCCAGCAGCGTAGAACAGAACTATGGCTACACCTTC
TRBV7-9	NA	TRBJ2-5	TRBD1	CASGQQGTQETQYF	TGTGCCAGCGGCCAACAGGGGACACAAGAGACCCAGTACTTC
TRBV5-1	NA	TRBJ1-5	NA	CASSSQGGHQPQHF	TGCGCCAGCAGCTCCCAGGGAGGGCATCAGCCCCAGCATTTT
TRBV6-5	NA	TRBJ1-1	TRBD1	CASRGGQGNTEAFF	TGTGCCAGCAGGGGGGGACAGGGGAACACTGAAGCTTTCTTT
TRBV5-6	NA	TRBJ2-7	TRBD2	CASTPTSGGASYEQYF	TGTGCCAGCACCCCGACTAGCGGGGGGGCCTCCTACGAGCAGTACTTC
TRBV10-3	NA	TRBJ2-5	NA	CAISERTVGSRGSQETQYF	TGTGCCATCAGTGAGAGAACTGTGGGTAGTCGGGGTTCCCAAGAGACCCAGTACTTC
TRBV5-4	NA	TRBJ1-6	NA	CASSLAGTNSPLHF	TGTGCCAGCAGCTTGGCCGGGACTAATTCACCCCTCCACTTT
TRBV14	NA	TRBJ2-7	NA	CASFGFSSYEQYF	TGTGCCAGTTTCGGGTTTAGCTCCTACGAGCAGTACTTC
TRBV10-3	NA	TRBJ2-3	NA	CAINRGTDTQYF	TGTGCCATCAATCGGGGCACAGATACGCAGTATTTT
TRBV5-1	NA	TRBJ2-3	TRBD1	CASSLGQGVRTDTQYF	TGCGCCAGCAGCTTGGGCCAGGGGGTTCGCACAGATACGCAGTATTTT
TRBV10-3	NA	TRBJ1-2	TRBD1	CAISRPTGGEAYYGYTF	TGTGCCATCAGTCGACCGACAGGGGGCGAAGCCTACTATGGCTACACCTTC
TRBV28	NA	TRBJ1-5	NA	CASSLDRLDNQPQHF	TGTGCCAGCAGTTTAGATCGATTGGATAATCAGCCCCAGCATTTT
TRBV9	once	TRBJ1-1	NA	CASSVMADTEAFF	TGTGCCAGCAGCGTAATGGCGGACACTGAAGCTTTCTTT
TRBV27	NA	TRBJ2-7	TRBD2	CASSSWGGDEYF	TGTGCCAGCAGTTCCTGGGGGGGGGACGAGTACTTC
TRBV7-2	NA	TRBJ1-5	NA	CASSATQGGYQPQHF	TGTGCCAGCAGCGCCACCCAGGGTGGCTATCAGCCCCAGCATTTT
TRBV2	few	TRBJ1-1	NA	CASSPLGLGNTEAFF	TGTGCCAGCAGCCCCTTGGGGCTGGGGAACACTGAAGCTTTCTTT
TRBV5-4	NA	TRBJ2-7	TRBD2	CASSSGTSGAGEQYF	TGTGCCAGCAGCTCTGGGACTAGCGGGGCGGGTGAGCAGTACTTC
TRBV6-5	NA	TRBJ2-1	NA	CASSYSNLRVYNEQFF	TGTGCCAGCAGTTACTCGAATTTGCGAGTATACAATGAGCAGTTCTTC
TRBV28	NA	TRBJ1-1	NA	CATSSGFGAFF	TGTGCCACCTCCTCCGGGTTTGGGGCTTTCTTT
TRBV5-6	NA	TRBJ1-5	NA	CASSLDGTNSNQPQHF	TGTGCCAGCAGCTTGGACGGGACAAATAGCAATCAGCCCCAGCATTTT
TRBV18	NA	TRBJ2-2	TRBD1	CASSPGQGRTGELFF	TGTGCCAGCTCTCCCGGACAGGGGCGCACCGGGGAGCTGTTTTTT
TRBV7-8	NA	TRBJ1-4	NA	CATRQATNEKLFF	TGTGCCACCCGCCAGGCAACTAATGAAAAACTGTTTTTT
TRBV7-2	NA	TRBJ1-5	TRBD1	CASSTSDRGPAQPQHF	TGTGCCAGCAGCACGTCCGACAGGGGGCCGGCTCAGCCCCAGCATTTT
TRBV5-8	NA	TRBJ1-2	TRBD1	CASSWGQPLHYGYTF	TGTGCCAGCAGCTGGGGACAGCCTCTCCACTATGGCTACACCTTC
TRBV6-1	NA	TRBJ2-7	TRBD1	CASSEEGTGAYEQYF	TGTGCCAGCAGTGAAGAAGGGACAGGGGCCTACGAGCAGTACTTC
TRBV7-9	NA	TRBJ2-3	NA	CASAEGSTDTQYF	TGTGCCAGCGCTGAGGGGAGCACAGATACGCAGTATTTT
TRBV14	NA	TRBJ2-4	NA	CASSHHRGLQYF	TGTGCCAGCAGCCACCATCGGGGCCTTCAGTACTTC
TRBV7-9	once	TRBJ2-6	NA	CASSLKMLRGSGANVLTF	TGTGCCAGCAGCTTAAAAATGTTGCGAGGGAGTGGGGCCAACGTCCTGACTTTC
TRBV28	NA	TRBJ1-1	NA	CASSLMGQGPTEAFF	TGTGCCAGCAGTTTAATGGGGCAGGGTCCCACTGAAGCTTTCTTT
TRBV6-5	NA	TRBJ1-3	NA	CASSYSGNSGNTIYF	TGTGCCAGCAGTTACTCGGGGAACTCTGGAAACACCATATATTTT
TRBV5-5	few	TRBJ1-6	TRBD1	CASSWDRVINNSPLHF	TGTGCCAGCAGTTGGGACAGGGTAATCAATAATTCACCCCTCCACTTT
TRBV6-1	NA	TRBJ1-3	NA	CASKWQLHSGNTIYF	TGTGCCAGCAAGTGGCAGCTTCACTCTGGAAACACCATATATTTT
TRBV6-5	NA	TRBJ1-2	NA	CASSEQGDGYTF	TGTGCCAGCAGCGAACAGGGCGATGGCTACACCTTC
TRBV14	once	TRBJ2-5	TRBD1	CASSLWTGEAQYF	TGTGCCAGCAGCCTATGGACAGGGGAGGCCCAGTACTTC
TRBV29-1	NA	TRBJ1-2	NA	CSVEVKSYGYTF	TGCAGCGTTGAAGTCAAGAGCTATGGCTACACCTTC
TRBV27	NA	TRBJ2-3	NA	CASSFLDPVSTDTQYF	TGTGCCAGCAGTTTTCTTGACCCGGTCTCCACAGATACGCAGTATTTT
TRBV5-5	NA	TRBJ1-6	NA	CASSLSPKGRNSPLHF	TGTGCCAGCAGCTTGAGCCCAAAGGGGCGGAATTCACCCCTCCACTTT
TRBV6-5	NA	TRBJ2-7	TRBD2	CASSRGGVSYEQYF	TGTGCCAGCAGTCGGGGGGGGGTTTCCTACGAGCAGTACTTC